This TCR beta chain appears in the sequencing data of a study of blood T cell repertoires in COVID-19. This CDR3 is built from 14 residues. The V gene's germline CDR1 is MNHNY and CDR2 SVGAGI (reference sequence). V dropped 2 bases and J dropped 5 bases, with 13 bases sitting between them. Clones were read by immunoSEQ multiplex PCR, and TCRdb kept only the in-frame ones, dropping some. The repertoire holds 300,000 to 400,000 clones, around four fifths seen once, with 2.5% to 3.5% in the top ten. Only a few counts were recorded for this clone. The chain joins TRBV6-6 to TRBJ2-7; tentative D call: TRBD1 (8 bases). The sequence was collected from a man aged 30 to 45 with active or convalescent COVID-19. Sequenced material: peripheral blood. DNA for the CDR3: TGTGCCAGCAGTTACGGAACAGGGGGGGACGAGCAGTACTTC. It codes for CASSYGTGGDEQYF.